Listed below are T cell receptor beta chains from one sample, sequenced in a study of cytomegalovirus exposure and HLA in healthy donors. The method was immunoSEQ multiplex PCR; TCRdb's version includes in-frame clones alone and lacks a portion of them. The sample carries around 170,000 clones, around 73% recorded once. The sample comprised PBMCs. The receptors shown here come from a man between 60 and 70 years old in good health and CMV-seronegative. Both conserved end residues are part of each CDR3. The D gene is left open where the match is weak.

v_call: TRBV21-1
d_call: .
cdr3_aa: CASGPGQGLVSSYNEQFF

v_call: TRBV19
d_call: TRBD1
cdr3_aa: CASRGQGITEAFF

v_call: TRBV6-1
d_call: TRBD2
cdr3_aa: CASSERAGAAWDTQYF

v_call: TRBV5-1
d_call: .
cdr3_aa: CASSLEWQTSTDTQYF

v_call: TRBV25-1
d_call: TRBD2
cdr3_aa: CASTSAGGSTDTQYF

v_call: TRBV4-3
d_call: TRBD1
cdr3_aa: CASSQRQGVNTEAFF

v_call: TRBV18
d_call: .
cdr3_aa: CASSPGQIQETQYF

v_call: TRBV10-3
d_call: TRBD1
cdr3_aa: CAIRAGTGVESGNTIYF

v_call: TRBV7-6
d_call: TRBD2
cdr3_aa: CASQRLAENSYEQYF

v_call: TRBV5-6
d_call: .
cdr3_aa: CASSQSYEQYF

v_call: TRBV19
d_call: TRBD1
cdr3_aa: CASSIQGALDGYTF

v_call: TRBV2
d_call: .
cdr3_aa: CASVGGTEAFF